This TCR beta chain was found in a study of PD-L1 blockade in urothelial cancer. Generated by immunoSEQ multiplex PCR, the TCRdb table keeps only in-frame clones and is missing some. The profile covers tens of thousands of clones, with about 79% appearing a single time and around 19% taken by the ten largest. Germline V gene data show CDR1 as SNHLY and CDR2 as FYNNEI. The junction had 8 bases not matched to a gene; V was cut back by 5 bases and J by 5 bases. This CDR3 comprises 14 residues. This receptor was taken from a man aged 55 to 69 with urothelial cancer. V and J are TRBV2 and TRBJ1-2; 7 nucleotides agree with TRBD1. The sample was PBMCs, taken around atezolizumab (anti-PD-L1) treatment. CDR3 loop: CASSPWDSAYGYTF. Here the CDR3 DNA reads TGTGCCAGCAGTCCGTGGGACAGTGCATATGGCTACACCTTC.